Listed below are T cell receptor beta chains from one sample, sequenced in a study of lung T cells in sarcoidosis with Löfgren's syndrome. TCRdb fed the reads into MiXCR, producing one record per CDR3 protein. The sample consists of about 9,400 distinct CDR3 sequences, just under 20% of them appearing once. The specimen was CD4+ T cells from bronchoalveolar lavage. These receptors were collected from a human donor with sarcoidosis (Löfgren's syndrome or another form), or a control subject (not recorded which). Both conserved end residues are part of each CDR3. A D gene is named only where the DNA matches it firmly. The size entry is marked missing in some rows and otherwise reads once, few, many or a size class.

J | D | V | size | CDR3 | DNA
TRBJ1-1 | - | TRBV20-1 | medium-sized | CSAAIVGQAPTEAFF | TGCAGTGCTGCAATAGTTGGTCAAGCCCCTACTGAAGCTTTCTTT
TRBJ1-2 | - | TRBV19 | many | CASRERTSPNYGYTF | TGTGCCAGTAGAGAGCGGACTTCTCCTAACTATGGCTACACCTTC
TRBJ2-3 | - | TRBV5-1 | few | CASSPRRGSTDTQYF | TGCGCCAGCAGCCCTCGCCGTGGCAGCACAGATACGCAGTATTTT
TRBJ2-5 | TRBD2 | TRBV6-1 | medium-sized | CASTTSGGETQYF | TGTGCCAGCACTACCTCGGGGGGGGAGACCCAGTACTTC
TRBJ1-5 | - | TRBV19 | medium-sized | CASNTDRSNQPQHF | TGTGCCAGTAACACGGACAGAAGCAATCAGCCCCAGCATTTT
TRBJ2-7 | TRBD2 | TRBV29-1 | many | CSAEGTSAYEQYF | TGCAGCGCGGAGGGGACTAGCGCCTACGAGCAGTACTTC
TRBJ1-1 | TRBD1 | TRBV19 | many | CASSIDPGGNTEAFF | TGTGCCAGTAGTATAGATCCAGGGGGGAACACTGAAGCTTTCTTT
TRBJ2-7 | TRBD2 | TRBV20-1 | many | CSASRDYNYEQYF | TGCAGTGCTTCTCGGGACTACAACTACGAGCAGTACTTC
TRBJ2-5 | - | TRBV12-3/TRBV12-4 | many | CASSLGGEETQYF | TGTGCCAGCAGTTTAGGGGGGGAAGAGACCCAGTACTTC
TRBJ1-3 | TRBD1 | TRBV28 | medium-sized | CASRDRDGNTIYF | TGTGCCAGCAGGGACAGGGACGGAAACACCATATATTTT
TRBJ1-5 | - | TRBV12-3/TRBV12-4 | many | CASSLGGGHSNQPQHF | TGTGCCAGCAGTTTAGGGGGGGGGCACAGCAATCAGCCCCAGCATTTT
TRBJ2-5 | TRBD2 | TRBV3-1 | many | CASSTRLAIIEETQYF | TGTGCCAGCAGCACCCGACTAGCGATAATCGAAGAGACCCAGTACTTC
TRBJ2-7 | - | TRBV2 | few | CASRRLGSYEQYF | TGTGCCAGCCGCAGATTGGGATCCTACGAGCAGTACTTC
TRBJ2-2 | - | TRBV7-2 | many | CASSLGTHTGELFF | TGTGCCAGCAGCTTAGGGACGCACACCGGGGAGCTGTTTTTT
TRBJ1-1 | - | TRBV6-6 | many | CASSYDAGRNTEAFF | TGTGCCAGCAGTTACGATGCAGGGCGTAACACTGAAGCTTTCTTT
TRBJ2-7 | - | TRBV20-1 | - | CSSSKGSLSYGQYF | TGCAGTTCTAGTAAGGGGAGCCTTTCCTACGGGCAGTACTTC
TRBJ1-1 | - | TRBV3-1 | many | CASSQGAFQAEAFF | TGTGCCAGCAGCCAAGGGGCCTTCCAGGCTGAAGCTTTCTTT
TRBJ2-1 | TRBD1 | TRBV6-1 | many | CASSPGTGTDYNEQFF | TGTGCCAGCAGCCCTGGCACCGGGACAGATTACAATGAGCAGTTCTTC
TRBJ1-3 | - | TRBV30 | many | CAWSPLDQDPGNTIYF | TGTGCCTGGAGCCCCCTCGACCAGGATCCTGGAAACACCATATATTTT
TRBJ2-5 | - | TRBV27 | many | CASSLSGQLGTQYF | TGTGCCAGCAGTTTATCCGGTCAACTTGGGACCCAGTACTTC
TRBJ1-1 | - | TRBV6-1 | many | CASRRKLFAEAFF | TGTGCCAGCAGACGTAAGTTGTTCGCTGAAGCTTTCTTT
TRBJ2-6 | - | TRBV3-1 | many | CASQLNGANVLTF | TGTGCCAGCCAACTGAATGGGGCCAACGTCCTGACTTTC
TRBJ1-1 | TRBD1 | TRBV28 | - | CASSQPTGTLNTEAFF | TGTGCCAGCAGCCAGCCGACAGGGACCCTGAACACTGAAGCTTTCTTT
TRBJ2-7 | TRBD2 | TRBV6-1 | many | CASRAPGLLSYEQYF | TGTGCCAGCAGGGCACCGGGACTACTCTCCTACGAGCAGTACTTC
TRBJ1-2 | - | TRBV5-1 | - | CAGSSGAALNYGYTF | TGCGCCGGCAGCTCGGGGGCAGCTCTTAACTATGGCTACACCTTC
TRBJ2-7 | TRBD2 | TRBV5-6 | - | CASSSTSVRSSYEQYF | TGTGCCAGCAGCAGTACTAGCGTAAGGAGCTCCTACGAGCAGTACTTC
TRBJ2-3 | TRBD2 | TRBV20-1 | many | CSAYGSWPGGSTDTQYF | TGCAGTGCCTATGGATCATGGCCGGGGGGATCCACAGATACGCAGTATTTT
TRBJ1-1 | - | TRBV20-1 | large | CSASRRPDTEAFF | TGCAGTGCTAGTCGGAGGCCAGACACTGAAGCTTTCTTT
TRBJ2-3 | TRBD2 | TRBV7-9 | medium-sized | CASSGSGADTQYF | TGTGCCAGCAGCGGTAGCGGGGCAGATACGCAGTATTTT
TRBJ2-1 | - | TRBV10-3 | few | CAISGRGGGRDEQFF | TGTGCCATCAGTGGCCGCGGGGGCGGGAGAGATGAGCAGTTCTTC
TRBJ2-4 | - | TRBV28 | many | CASSLPRTGRDIQYF | TGTGCCAGCAGTCTTCCCCGGACAGGGAGGGACATTCAGTACTTC
TRBJ2-3 | TRBD2 | TRBV28 | medium-sized | CASSPSGKSTDTQYF | TGTGCCAGCAGCCCAAGCGGGAAGAGCACAGATACGCAGTATTTT
TRBJ2-7 | - | TRBV12-3/TRBV12-4 | medium-sized | CASSLARQGRYEQYF | TGTGCCAGCAGTTTAGCCCGCCAAGGCCGCTACGAGCAGTACTTC
TRBJ1-5 | TRBD1 | TRBV30 | many | CAWSVSRTGGDQPQHF | TGTGCCTGGAGTGTATCCAGGACAGGGGGCGACCAGCCCCAGCATTTT
TRBJ2-3 | - | TRBV20-1 | medium-sized | CSASLREAFTDTQYF | TGCAGTGCTAGCCTACGGGAAGCTTTCACAGATACGCAGTATTTT
TRBJ2-1 | TRBD2 | TRBV6-2/TRBV6-3 | medium-sized | CASRLAGGRDSYNEQFF | TGTGCCAGCCGACTAGCGGGAGGGCGCGACTCCTACAATGAGCAGTTCTTC
TRBJ2-7 | TRBD1 | TRBV7-2 | few | CASSLTGGSGEQYF | TGTGCCAGCAGCTTGACAGGGGGCTCGGGAGAGCAGTACTTC
TRBJ1-6 | - | TRBV10-2 | many | CASSGGAPLHF | TGCGCCAGCAGTGGGGGTGCACCCCTCCACTTT
TRBJ1-1 | - | TRBV20-1 | few | CSARRWANTEAFF | TGCAGTGCTAGAAGGTGGGCGAACACTGAAGCTTTCTTT
TRBJ2-7 | TRBD1 | TRBV6-6 | few | CASSYSGDRGQTYEQYF | TGTGCCAGCAGTTACTCGGGGGACAGGGGCCAAACCTACGAGCAGTACTTC
TRBJ2-3 | - | TRBV20-1 | medium-sized | CSAGRLVSDTQYF | TGCAGTGCTGGAAGACTAGTATCAGATACGCAGTATTTT
TRBJ2-1 | TRBD2 | TRBV11-2 | many | CASSLVPTGGYGNEQFF | TGTGCCAGCAGCTTAGTACCAACGGGAGGGTATGGCAATGAGCAGTTCTTC
TRBJ2-5 | TRBD2 | TRBV28 | many | CASSLYRGGSRIVTETQYF | TGTGCCAGCAGCCTCTATAGGGGCGGGAGTAGAATAGTGACAGAGACCCAGTACTTC
TRBJ2-5 | - | TRBV11-2 | many | CASSLDWGTQETQYF | TGTGCCAGCAGCTTAGATTGGGGAACCCAAGAGACCCAGTACTTC
TRBJ2-3 | - | TRBV7-9 | many | CASSLGVQPDTQYF | TGTGCCAGCAGCTTAGGGGTACAGCCAGATACGCAGTATTTT
TRBJ2-2 | - | TRBV3-1 | medium-sized | CASTYAGGELFF | TGTGCCAGCACCTACGCTGGCGGGGAGCTGTTTTTT
TRBJ2-7 | - | TRBV12-3/TRBV12-4 | - | CAGSLGGGSEQHF | TGTGCCGGCAGTTTAGGGGGAGGGTCCGAGCAGCACTTC
TRBJ2-1 | TRBD1 | TRBV20-1 | many | CSASDRVGGNEQFF | TGCAGTGCCTCAGACAGGGTGGGCGGCAATGAGCAGTTCTTC
TRBJ1-5 | - | TRBV5-1 | many | CASSPTGLDNQPQHF | TGCGCCAGCAGCCCAACAGGGTTGGACAATCAGCCCCAGCATTTT
TRBJ1-5 | TRBD1 | TRBV6-4 | many | CACRDRVDNQPQHF | TGTGCCTGTAGGGACAGGGTTGATAATCAGCCCCAGCATTTT
TRBJ2-7 | - | TRBV20-1 | - | CNAGGATVVGEQYF | TGCAATGCTGGAGGAGCTACGGTCGTCGGCGAGCAGTACTTC
TRBJ1-5 | TRBD1 | TRBV19 | many | CASSPTGGRGPQHF | TGTGCCAGTAGTCCTACAGGGGGAAGGGGACCCCAGCATTTT
TRBJ1-3 | - | TRBV6-1 | medium-sized | CASSSGKAGNTIYF | TGTGCCAGCAGCTCAGGGAAGGCGGGAAACACCATATATTTT